This TCR beta chain was sequenced during a study of cytomegalovirus exposure and HLA in healthy donors. A multiplex PCR was run with 60 Vbeta primers and 13 Jbeta primers. Generated by immunoSEQ multiplex PCR, the TCRdb table keeps only in-frame clones and is missing some. The sample lists 200,000 to 250,000 clones; around 83% were seen once. Overall study findings and caveats: Rare sequences made up most TCRs, while some public TCRs were found in many donors.

This clone was detected once. Its specificity is unknown. This CDR3 spans 16 amino acids. Trimming at V came to 2 bases and at J to 5 bases, leaving 8 bases not matched to a gene. Germline V gene lookup returns CDR1 SGHRS and CDR2 YFSETQ. The J gene is TRBJ2-7, the V gene TRBV5-1; 12 bases are a match to TRBD2. The sequence was obtained from a girl aged 5-17 years in good health and CMV-seronegative. The sample comprised PBMCs. CDR3 sequence (DNA): TGCGCCAGCAGCTTCCTAGCGGGAGGGCCTTCACACGAGCAGTACTTC. It is translated as CASSFLAGGPSHEQYF.